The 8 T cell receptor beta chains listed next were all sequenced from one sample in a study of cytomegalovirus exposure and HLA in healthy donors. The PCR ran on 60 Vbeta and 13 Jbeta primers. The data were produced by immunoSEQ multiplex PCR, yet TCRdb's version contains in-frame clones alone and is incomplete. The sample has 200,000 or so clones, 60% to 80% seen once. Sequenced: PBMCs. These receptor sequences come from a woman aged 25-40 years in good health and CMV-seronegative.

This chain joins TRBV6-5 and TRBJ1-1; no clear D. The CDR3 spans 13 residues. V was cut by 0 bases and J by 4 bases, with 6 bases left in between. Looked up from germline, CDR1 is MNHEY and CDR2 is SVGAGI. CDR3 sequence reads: CASSYSRGTEAFF. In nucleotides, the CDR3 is TGTGCCAGCAGTTACTCCCGGGGCACTGAAGCTTTCTTT.

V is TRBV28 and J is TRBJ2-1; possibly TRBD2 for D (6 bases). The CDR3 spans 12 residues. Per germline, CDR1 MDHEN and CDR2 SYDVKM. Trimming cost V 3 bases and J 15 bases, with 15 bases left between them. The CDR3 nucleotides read TGTGCCAGCAGTTTTCCGGGACTTGGGGCGTTCTTC. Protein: CASSFPGLGAFF. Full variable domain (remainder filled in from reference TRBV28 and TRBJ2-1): DVKVTQSSRYLVKRTGEKVFLECVQDMDHENMFWYRQDPGLGLRLIYFSYDVKMKEKGDIPEGYSVSREKKERFSLILESASTNQTSMYLCASSFPGLGAFFGPGTRLTVL.

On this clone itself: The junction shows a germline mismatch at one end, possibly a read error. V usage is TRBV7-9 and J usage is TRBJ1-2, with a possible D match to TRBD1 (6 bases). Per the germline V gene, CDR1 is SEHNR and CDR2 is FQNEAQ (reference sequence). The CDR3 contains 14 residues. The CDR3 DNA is TGTTCCAGCAGCTTTCCCGGGACACCCTATGGCTACACCTTC. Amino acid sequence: CSSSFPGTPYGYTF.

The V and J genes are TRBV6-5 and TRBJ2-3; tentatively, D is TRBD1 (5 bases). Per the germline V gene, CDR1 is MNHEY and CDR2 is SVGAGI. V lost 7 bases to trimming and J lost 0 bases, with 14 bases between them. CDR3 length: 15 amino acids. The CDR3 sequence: CASTTDHPSTDTQYF. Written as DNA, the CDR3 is TGTGCCAGCACGACAGACCATCCTAGCACAGATACGCAGTATTTT.

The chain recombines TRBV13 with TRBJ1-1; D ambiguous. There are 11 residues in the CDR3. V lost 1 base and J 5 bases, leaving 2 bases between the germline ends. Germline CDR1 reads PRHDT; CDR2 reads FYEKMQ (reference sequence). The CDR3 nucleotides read TGTGCCAGCAGCTTAGCGACTGAAGCTTTCTTT. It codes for CASSLATEAFF.

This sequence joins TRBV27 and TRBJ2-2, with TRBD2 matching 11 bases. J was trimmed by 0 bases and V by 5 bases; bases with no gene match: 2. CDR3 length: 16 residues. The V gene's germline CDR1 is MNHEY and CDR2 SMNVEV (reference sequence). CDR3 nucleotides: TGTGCCAGCAGTCCTAGCGGGAGGTCGAACACCGGGGAGCTGTTTTTT. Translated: CASSPSGRSNTGELFF.

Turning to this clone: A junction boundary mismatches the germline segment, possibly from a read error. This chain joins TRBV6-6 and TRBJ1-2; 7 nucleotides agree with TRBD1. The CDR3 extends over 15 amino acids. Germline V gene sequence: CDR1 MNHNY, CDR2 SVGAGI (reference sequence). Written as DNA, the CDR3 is TGTGCCAGCAGCTATACGGACAGGCCTGGGAATGGCTACCCCTTC. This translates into CASSYTDRPGNGYPF.

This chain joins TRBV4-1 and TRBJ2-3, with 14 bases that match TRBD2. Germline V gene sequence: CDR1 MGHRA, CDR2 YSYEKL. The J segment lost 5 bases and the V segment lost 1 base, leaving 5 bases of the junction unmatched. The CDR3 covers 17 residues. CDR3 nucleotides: TGCGCCAGCAGCCAAGGACAAGGGACTAGCGGGAGAGATACGCAGTATTTT. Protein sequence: CASSQGQGTSGRDTQYF.